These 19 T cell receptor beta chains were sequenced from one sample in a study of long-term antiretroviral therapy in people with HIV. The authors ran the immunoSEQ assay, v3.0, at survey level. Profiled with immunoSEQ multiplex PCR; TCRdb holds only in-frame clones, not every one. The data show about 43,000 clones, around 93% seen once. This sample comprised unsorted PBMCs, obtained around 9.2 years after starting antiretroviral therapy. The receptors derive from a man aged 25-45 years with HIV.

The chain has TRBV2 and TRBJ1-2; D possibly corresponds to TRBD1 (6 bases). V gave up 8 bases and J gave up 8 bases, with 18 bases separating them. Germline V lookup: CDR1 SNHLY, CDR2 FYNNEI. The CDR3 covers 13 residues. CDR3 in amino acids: CASGGAGEGGYTF. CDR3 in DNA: TGTGCCAGCGGGGGGGCAGGGGAAGGCGGCTACACCTTC. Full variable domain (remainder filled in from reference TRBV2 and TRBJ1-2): EPEVTQTPSHQVTQMGQEVILRCVPISNHLYFYWYRQILGQKVEFLVSFYNNEISEKSEIFDDQFSVERPDGSNFTLKIRSTKLEDSAMYFCASGGAGEGGYTFGSGTRLTVV.

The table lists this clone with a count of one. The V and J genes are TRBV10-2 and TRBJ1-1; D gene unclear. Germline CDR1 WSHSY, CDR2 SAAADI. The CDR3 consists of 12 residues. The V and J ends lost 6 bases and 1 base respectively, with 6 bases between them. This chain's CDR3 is CASSPGNTEAFF. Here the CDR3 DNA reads TGCGCCAGCAGCCCGGGGAACACTGAAGCTTTCTTT.

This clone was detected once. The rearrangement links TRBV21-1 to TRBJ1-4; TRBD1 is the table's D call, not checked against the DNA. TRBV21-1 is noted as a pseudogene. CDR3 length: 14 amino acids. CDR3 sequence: CASSEQGHHEKLFF. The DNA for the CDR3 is TGTGCCAGCAGCGAACAGGGGCACCATGAAAAACTGTTTTTT.

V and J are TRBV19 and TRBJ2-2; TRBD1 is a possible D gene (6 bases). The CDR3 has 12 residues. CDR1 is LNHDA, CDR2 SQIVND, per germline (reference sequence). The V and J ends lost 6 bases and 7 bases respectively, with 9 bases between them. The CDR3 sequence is CASRQGFGELFF. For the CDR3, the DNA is TGTGCCAGTAGACAGGGATTCGGGGAGCTGTTTTTT.

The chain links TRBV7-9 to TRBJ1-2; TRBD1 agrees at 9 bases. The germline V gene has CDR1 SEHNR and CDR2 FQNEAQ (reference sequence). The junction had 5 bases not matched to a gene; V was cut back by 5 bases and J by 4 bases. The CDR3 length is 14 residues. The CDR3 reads CASSQGQGFYGYTF. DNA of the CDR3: TGTGCCAGCAGCCAGGGACAGGGATTCTATGGCTACACCTTC. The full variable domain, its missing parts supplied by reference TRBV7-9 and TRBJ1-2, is DTGVSQNPRHKITKRGQNVTFRCDPISEHNRLYWYRQTLGQGPEFLTYFQNEAQLEKSRLLSDRFSAERPKGSFSTLEIQRTEQGDSAMYLCASSQGQGFYGYTFGSGTRLTVV.

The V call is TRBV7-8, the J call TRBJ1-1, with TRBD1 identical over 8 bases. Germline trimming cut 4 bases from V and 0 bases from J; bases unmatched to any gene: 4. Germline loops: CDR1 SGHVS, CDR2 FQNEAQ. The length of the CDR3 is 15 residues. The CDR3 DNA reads TGTGCCAGCAGCTCGGGGACAGGTCTGAACACTGAAGCTTTCTTT. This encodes CASSSGTGLNTEAFF.

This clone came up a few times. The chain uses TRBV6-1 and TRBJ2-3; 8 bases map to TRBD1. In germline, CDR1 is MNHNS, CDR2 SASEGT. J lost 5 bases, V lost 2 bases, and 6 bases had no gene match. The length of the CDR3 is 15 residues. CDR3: CASSELQGAGDTQYF. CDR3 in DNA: TGTGCCAGCAGTGAACTGCAGGGGGCTGGAGATACGCAGTATTTT.

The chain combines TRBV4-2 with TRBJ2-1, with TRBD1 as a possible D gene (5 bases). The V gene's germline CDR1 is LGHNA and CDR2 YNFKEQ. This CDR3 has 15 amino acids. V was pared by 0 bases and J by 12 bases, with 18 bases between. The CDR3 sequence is CASSQDRPQGIGQFF. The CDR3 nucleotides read TGTGCCAGCAGCCAAGATCGACCGCAGGGAATAGGGCAGTTCTTC.

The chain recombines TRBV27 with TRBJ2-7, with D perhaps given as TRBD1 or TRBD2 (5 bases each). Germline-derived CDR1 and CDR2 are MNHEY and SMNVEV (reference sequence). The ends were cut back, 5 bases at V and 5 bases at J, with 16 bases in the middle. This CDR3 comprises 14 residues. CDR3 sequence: CASSLRGYLDEQYF. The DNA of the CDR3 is TGTGCCAGCAGTCTACGGGGCTACCTAGACGAGCAGTACTTC.

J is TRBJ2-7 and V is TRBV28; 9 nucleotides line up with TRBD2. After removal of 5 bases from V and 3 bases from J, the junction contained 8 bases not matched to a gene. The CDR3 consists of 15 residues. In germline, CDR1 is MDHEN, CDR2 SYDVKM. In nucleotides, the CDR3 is TGTGCCAGCAGTATGTTCCAGACTAGCGGCTACGAGCAGTACTTC. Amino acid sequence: CASSMFQTSGYEQYF.

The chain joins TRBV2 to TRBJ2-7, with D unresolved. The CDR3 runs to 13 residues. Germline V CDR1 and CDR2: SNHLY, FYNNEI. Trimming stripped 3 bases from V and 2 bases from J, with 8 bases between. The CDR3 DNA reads TGTGCCAGCAGTGACGGTCAGGCCTACGAGCAGTACTTC. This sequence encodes CASSDGQAYEQYF.

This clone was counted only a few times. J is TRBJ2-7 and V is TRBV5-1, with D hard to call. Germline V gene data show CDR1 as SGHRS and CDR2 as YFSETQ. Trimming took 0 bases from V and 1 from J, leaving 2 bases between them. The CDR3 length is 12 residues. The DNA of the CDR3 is TGCGCCAGCAGCTTGGAATCCTACGAGCAGTACGTC. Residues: CASSLESYEQYV.

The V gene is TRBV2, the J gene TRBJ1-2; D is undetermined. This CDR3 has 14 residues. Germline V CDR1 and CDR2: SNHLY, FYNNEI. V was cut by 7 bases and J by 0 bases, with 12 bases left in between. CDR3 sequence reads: CASIYEMSNYGYTF. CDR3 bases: TGTGCCAGCATATACGAGATGTCTAACTATGGCTACACCTTC.

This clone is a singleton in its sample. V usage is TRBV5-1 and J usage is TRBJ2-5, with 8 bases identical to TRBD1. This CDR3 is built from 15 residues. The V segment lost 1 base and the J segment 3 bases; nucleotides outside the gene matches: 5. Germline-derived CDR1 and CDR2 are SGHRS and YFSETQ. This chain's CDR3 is CASSLLGQGKETQYF. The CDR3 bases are TGCGCCAGCAGCTTGCTCGGACAGGGTAAAGAGACCCAGTACTTC.

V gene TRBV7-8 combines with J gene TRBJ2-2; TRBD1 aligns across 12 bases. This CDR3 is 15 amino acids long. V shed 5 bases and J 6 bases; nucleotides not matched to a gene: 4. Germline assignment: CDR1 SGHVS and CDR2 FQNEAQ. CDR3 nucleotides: TGTGCCAGCAGCACGGGACAGGGGGCCGCCGGGGAGCTGTTTTTT. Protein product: CASSTGQGAAGELFF.

The CDR3 protein is CASCTDLGVSNQPQHF. The CDR3 bases are TGTGCCAGCTGTACGGACCTGGGGGTCAGCAATCAGCCCCAGCATTTT. V is TRBV2 and J is TRBJ1-5, with TRBD1 as a possible D gene (5 bases). Trimming cost V 8 bases and J 1 base, with 18 bases left between them. Germline V gene sequence: CDR1 SNHLY, CDR2 FYNNEI. The CDR3 spans 16 residues.

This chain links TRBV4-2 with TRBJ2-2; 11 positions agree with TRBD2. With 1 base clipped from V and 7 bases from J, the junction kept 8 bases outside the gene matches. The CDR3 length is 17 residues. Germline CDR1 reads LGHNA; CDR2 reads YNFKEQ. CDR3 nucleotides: TGTGCCAGCAGCCAAGCCACCGGGACTAGCGGTGGCGGGGAGCTGTTTTTT. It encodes CASSQATGTSGGGELFF.

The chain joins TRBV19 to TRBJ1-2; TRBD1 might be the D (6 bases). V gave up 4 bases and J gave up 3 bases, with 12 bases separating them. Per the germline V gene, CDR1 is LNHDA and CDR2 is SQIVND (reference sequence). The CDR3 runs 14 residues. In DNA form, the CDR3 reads TGTGCCAGTAGTACTGGACAGATTGACTATGGCTACACCTTC. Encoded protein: CASSTGQIDYGYTF.

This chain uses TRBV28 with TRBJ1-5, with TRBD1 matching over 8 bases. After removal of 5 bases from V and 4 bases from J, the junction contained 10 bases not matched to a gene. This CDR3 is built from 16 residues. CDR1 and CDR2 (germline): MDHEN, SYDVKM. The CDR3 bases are TGTGCCAGCAGTGGGACAGGACGAACACTTAATCAGCCCCAGCATTTT. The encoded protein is CASSGTGRTLNQPQHF.